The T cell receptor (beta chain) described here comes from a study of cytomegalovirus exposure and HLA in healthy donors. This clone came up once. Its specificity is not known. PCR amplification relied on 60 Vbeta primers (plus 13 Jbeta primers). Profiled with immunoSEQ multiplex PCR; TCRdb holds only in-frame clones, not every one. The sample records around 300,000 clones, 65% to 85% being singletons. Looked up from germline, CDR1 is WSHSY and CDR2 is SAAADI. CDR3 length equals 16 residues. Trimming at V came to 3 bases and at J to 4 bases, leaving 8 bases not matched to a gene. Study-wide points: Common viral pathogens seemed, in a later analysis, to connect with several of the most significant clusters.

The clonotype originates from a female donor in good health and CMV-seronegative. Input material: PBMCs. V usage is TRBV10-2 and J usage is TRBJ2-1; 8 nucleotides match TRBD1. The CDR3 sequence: CASSDAGQGRYNEQFF. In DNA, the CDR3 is TGCGCCAGCAGTGACGCCGGACAGGGCAGGTACAATGAGCAGTTCTTC.